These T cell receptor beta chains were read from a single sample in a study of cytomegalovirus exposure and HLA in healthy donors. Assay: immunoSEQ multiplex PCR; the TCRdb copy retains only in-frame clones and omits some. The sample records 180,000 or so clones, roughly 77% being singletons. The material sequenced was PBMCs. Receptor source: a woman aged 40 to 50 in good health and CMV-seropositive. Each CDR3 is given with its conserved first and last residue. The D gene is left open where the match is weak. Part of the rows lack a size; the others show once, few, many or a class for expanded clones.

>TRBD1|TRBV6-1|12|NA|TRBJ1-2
CASTTGQAGYTF
TGTGCCAGCACCACGGGACAGGCCGGCTACACCTTC
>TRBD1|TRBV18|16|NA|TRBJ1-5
CASSPGTGNSNQPQHF
TGTGCCAGCTCACCCGGGACAGGGAATAGCAATCAGCCCCAGCATTTT
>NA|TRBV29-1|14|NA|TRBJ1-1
CSVAGVNMNTEAFF
TGCAGCGTTGCAGGGGTGAATATGAACACTGAAGCTTTCTTT
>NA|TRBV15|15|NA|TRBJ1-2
CATSRDQGTYYGYTF
TGTGCCACCAGCAGAGATCAGGGGACCTACTATGGCTACACCTTC
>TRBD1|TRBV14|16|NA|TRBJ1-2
CASSLLTGTGQYGYTF
TGTGCCAGCAGCCTTCTTACCGGGACAGGGCAATATGGCTACACCTTC
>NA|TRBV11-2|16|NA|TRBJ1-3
CASSFTGDPSGNTIYF
TGTGCCAGCAGCTTCACAGGCGACCCCTCTGGAAACACCATATATTTT
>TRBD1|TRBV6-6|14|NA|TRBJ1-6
CASSYRGLRSPLHF
TGTGCCAGCAGTTACAGGGGGCTTAGGTCACCCCTCCACTTT
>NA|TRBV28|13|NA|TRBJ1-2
CASSLDSFYGYTF
TGTGCCAGCAGTTTAGACAGCTTCTATGGCTACACCTTC
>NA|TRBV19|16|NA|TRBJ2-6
CASTLSRVFGANVLTF
TGTGCCAGTACCCTATCTCGTGTCTTTGGGGCCAACGTCCTGACTTTC
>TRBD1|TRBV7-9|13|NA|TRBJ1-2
CASSPGQGYGYTF
TGTGCCAGCAGCCCGGGACAGGGCTATGGCTACACCTTC
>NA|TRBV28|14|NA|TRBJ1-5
CASRIVPSNQPQHF
TGTGCCAGCCGTATCGTCCCCAGCAATCAGCCCCAGCATTTT
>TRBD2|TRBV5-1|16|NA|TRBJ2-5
CASSLDGSGRKETQYF
TGCGCCAGCAGCTTGGACGGGAGCGGGAGGAAAGAGACCCAGTACTTC
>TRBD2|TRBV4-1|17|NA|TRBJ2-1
CASSQVPGTSGYNEQFF
TGCGCCAGCAGCCAAGTCCCGGGGACTAGCGGCTACAATGAGCAGTTCTTC
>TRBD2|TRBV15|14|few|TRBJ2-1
CATSYGTSLNEQFF
TGTGCCACCAGCTACGGGACTAGCCTCAATGAGCAGTTCTTC
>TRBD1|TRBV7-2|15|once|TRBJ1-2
CASSYQGQLLYGYTF
TGTGCCAGCAGCTACCAGGGACAGTTACTCTATGGCTACACCTTC
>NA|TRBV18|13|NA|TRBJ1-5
CASTSVGNQPQHF
TGTGCCAGCACCAGCGTGGGTAATCAGCCCCAGCATTTT
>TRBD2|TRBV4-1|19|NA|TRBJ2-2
CASSPGRTGTSGSAGELFF
TGCGCCAGCAGCCCCGGGCGAACCGGGACTAGCGGGAGTGCCGGGGAGCTGTTTTTT
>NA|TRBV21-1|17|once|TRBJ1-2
CASSKGKEAGERYGYTF
TGTGCCAGCAGCAAAGGGAAAGAGGCAGGGGAGCGCTATGGCTACACCTTC
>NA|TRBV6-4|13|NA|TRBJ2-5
CASSTLDGETQYF
TGTGCCAGCAGTACCCTAGATGGAGAGACCCAGTACTTC
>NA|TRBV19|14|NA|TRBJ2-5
CATKDGGYQETQYF
TGTGCCACAAAGGACGGGGGTTACCAAGAGACCCAGTACTTC
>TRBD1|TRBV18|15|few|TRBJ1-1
CASAPRQGMNTEAFF
TGTGCCAGCGCTCCTAGACAGGGGATGAACACTGAAGCTTTCTTT
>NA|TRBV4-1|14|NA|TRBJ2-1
CASSQDGRYNEQFF
TGCGCCAGCAGCCAAGATGGGCGCTACAATGAGCAGTTCTTC
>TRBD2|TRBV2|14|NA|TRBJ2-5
CASRPTSGQETQYF
TGTGCCAGCAGACCAACTAGCGGCCAAGAGACCCAGTACTTC
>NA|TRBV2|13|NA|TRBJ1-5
CASSQQGGQPQHF
TGTGCCAGCAGTCAACAAGGCGGCCAGCCCCAGCATTTT
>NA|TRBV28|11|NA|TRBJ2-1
CATREYNEQFF
TGTGCCACCCGAGAATACAATGAGCAGTTCTTC
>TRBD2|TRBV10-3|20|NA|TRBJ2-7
CAISESRGGTSGRTAYEQYF
TGTGCCATCAGTGAGTCGCGAGGGGGGACTAGCGGGAGGACGGCCTACGAGCAGTACTTC
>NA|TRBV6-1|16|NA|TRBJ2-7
CASSERATGIIYEQYF
TGTGCCAGCAGTGAACGGGCGACAGGAATAATCTACGAGCAGTACTTC
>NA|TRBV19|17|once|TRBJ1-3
CASTVGGGRTFGNTIYF
TGTGCCAGTACCGTCGGGGGGGGGCGGACGTTTGGAAACACCATATATTTT
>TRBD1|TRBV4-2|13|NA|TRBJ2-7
CASSQWDRDEQYF
TGTGCCAGCAGCCAATGGGACAGGGACGAGCAGTACTTC
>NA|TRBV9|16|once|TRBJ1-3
CASSPPRGADGNTIYF
TGTGCCAGCAGCCCCCCCCGGGGGGCAGATGGAAACACCATATATTTT
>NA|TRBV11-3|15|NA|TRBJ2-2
CASSLMGEDTGELFF
TGTGCCAGCAGCTTAATGGGAGAGGACACCGGGGAGCTGTTTTTT
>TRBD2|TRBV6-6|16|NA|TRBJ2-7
CASSYPLAGASYEQYF
TGTGCCAGCAGTTACCCTCTAGCGGGAGCCTCCTACGAGCAGTACTTC
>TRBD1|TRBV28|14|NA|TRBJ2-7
CARKRRQGRYEQYF
TGTGCCAGGAAGAGAAGACAGGGAAGGTACGAGCAGTACTTC
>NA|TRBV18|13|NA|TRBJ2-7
CASSERRTYEQYF
TGTGCCAGCTCAGAGAGGAGGACCTACGAGCAGTACTTC
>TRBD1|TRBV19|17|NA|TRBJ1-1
CASSILPLQGMNTEAFF
TGTGCCAGTAGTATACTCCCCCTACAGGGGATGAACACTGAAGCTTTCTTT
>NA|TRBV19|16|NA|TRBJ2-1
CASSPTMERWDNEQFF
TGTGCCAGTAGTCCCACGATGGAGAGGTGGGACAATGAGCAGTTCTTC
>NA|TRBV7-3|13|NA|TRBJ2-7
CVSSPDAGYEQYF
TGTGTCAGCAGCCCTGACGCGGGGTACGAGCAGTACTTC
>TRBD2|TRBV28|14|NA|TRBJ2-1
CASSRPGLDNEQFF
TGTGCCAGCAGTCGACCGGGACTAGACAATGAGCAGTTCTTC
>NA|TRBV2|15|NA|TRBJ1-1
CASSDFQGWSTEAFF
TGTGCCAGCAGTGACTTTCAGGGATGGAGCACTGAAGCTTTCTTT
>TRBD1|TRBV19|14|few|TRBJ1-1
CASSWTGANTEAFF
TGTGCCAGTAGTTGGACAGGGGCGAACACTGAAGCTTTCTTT
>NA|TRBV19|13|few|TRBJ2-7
CASSGPRGYEQYF
TGTGCCAGTAGCGGACCGCGGGGCTACGAGCAGTACTTC
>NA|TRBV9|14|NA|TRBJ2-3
CASSAQGSTDTQYF
TGTGCCAGCAGCGCGCAGGGGAGCACAGATACGCAGTATTTT
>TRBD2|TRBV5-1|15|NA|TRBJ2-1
CASSWEAGVNNEQFF
TGCGCCAGCTCCTGGGAAGCGGGAGTAAATAATGAGCAGTTCTTC
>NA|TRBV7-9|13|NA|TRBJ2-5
CASSLNSGETQYF
TGTGCCAGCAGCTTAAACAGTGGGGAGACCCAGTACTTC
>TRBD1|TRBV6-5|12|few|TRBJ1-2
CASNQGAGGYTF
TGTGCCAGCAACCAGGGGGCGGGAGGCTACACCTTC
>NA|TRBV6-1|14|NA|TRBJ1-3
CASSAQDSGNTIYF
TGTGCCAGCAGTGCCCAGGACTCTGGAAACACCATATATTTT
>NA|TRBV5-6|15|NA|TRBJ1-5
CASSFGRYSNQPQHF
TGTGCCAGCAGCTTTGGCAGATATAGCAATCAGCCCCAGCATTTT
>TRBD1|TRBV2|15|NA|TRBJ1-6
CASSVTGVLKSPLHF
TGTGCCAGCAGTGTTACAGGGGTTTTAAAGTCACCCCTCCACTTT
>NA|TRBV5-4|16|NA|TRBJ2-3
CASSFGAHSSTDTQYF
TGTGCCAGCAGCTTTGGGGCCCACAGTAGCACAGATACGCAGTATTTT
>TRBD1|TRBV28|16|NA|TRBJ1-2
CASSLLGQGYDYGYTF
TGTGCCAGCAGTTTATTGGGACAGGGGTACGACTATGGCTACACCTTC
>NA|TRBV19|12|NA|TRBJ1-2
CARGGADYGYTF
TGTGCCAGGGGGGGGGCTGACTATGGCTACACCTTC
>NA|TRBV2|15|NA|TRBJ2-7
CASSELRGKGREQYF
TGTGCCAGCAGTGAACTGCGGGGCAAGGGGAGGGAGCAGTACTTC
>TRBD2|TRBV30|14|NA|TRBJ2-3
CAWIGREAGDTQYF
TGTGCCTGGATCGGACGGGAGGCCGGGGATACGCAGTATTTT